This record covers a single T cell receptor beta chain. Antigen specificity is unknown. Both 60 Vbeta primers and 13 Jbeta primers went into the PCR. Method: immunoSEQ multiplex PCR; TCRdb's copy keeps in-frame clones and lacks some. The table has 130,000 to 150,000 clones, about three quarters seen once. These data are taken from a study of cytomegalovirus exposure and HLA in healthy donors. General observations from the study: The investigators catalogued 150 to 200 TCR beta chains as cytomegalovirus-associated. By HLA locus, TCR association rates varied in a later analysis, with DRB1 showing the most and HLA-C the fewest. Presence/absence comparisons presumed near-even sequencing depth among donors.

The CDR3 has 14 residues. Trimming removed 5 bases from V and 9 bases from J; junction bases left unmatched: 4. Germline V lookup: CDR1 MNHEY, CDR2 SMNVEV (reference sequence). Sequencing used PBMCs. The sequence was obtained from a man aged 40-49 years in good health and CMV-seropositive. The chain uses TRBV27 and TRBJ2-1, with 13 positions matching TRBD2. In nucleotides, the CDR3 is TGTGCCAGCAGTCCCCGGACTAGCGGGGGTGAGCAGTTCTTC. Its translation: CASSPRTSGGEQFF.